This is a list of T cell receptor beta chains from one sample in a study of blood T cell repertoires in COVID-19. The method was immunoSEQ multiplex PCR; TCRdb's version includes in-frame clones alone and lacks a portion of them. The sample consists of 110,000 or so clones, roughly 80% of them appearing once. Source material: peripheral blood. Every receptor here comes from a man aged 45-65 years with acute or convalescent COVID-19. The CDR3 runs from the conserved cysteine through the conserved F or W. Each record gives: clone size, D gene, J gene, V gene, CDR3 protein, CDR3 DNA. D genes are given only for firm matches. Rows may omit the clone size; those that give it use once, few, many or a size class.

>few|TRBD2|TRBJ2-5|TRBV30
CARTSGGVETQYF
TGTGCCCGGACTAGCGGGGGGGTAGAGACCCAGTACTTC
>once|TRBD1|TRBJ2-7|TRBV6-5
CASRKGTVYEQYF
TGTGCCAGCAGAAAAGGGACAGTCTACGAGCAGTACTTC
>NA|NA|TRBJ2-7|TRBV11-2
CASSLPHSPYEQYF
TGTGCCAGCAGCTTACCCCACAGTCCCTACGAGCAGTACTTC
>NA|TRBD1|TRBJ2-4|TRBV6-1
CASSDWRTGGGNIQYF
TGTGCCAGCAGTGACTGGAGGACAGGGGGTGGAAACATTCAGTACTTC
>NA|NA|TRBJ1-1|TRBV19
CASSRGAIRATEAFF
TGTGCCAGTAGTCGGGGGGCGATCCGTGCCACTGAAGCTTTCTTT
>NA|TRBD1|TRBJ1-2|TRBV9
CASSPSDRSGYTF
TGTGCCAGCAGCCCGTCGGACAGGAGTGGCTACACCTTC
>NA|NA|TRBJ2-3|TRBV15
CATSRDHSLQYF
TGTGCCACCAGCAGAGACCACAGTTTGCAGTATTTT
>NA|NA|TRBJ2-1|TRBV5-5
CASSLILSYNEQFF
TGTGCCAGCAGCTTGATCCTCTCCTACAATGAGCAGTTCTTC
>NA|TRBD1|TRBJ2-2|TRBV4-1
CASSQDRYRGYTGELFF
TGCGCCAGCAGCCAAGATCGGTACAGGGGGTATACCGGGGAGCTGTTTTTT
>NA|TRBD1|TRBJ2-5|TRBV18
CASSPGTVQETQYF
TGTGCCAGCTCACCAGGGACAGTTCAAGAGACCCAGTACTTC
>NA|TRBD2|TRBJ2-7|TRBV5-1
CASASGLATGEQYF
TGCGCCAGCGCCTCGGGACTAGCGACAGGCGAGCAGTACTTC
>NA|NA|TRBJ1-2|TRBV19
CASSMIGGVNGYTF
TGTGCCAGTAGTATGATAGGAGGAGTTAATGGCTACACCTTC
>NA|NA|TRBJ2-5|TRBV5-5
CASSRTGEETQYF
TGTGCCAGCAGCCGGACTGGAGAAGAGACCCAGTACTTC
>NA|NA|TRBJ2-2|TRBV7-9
CASSLIGGRDWELFF
TGTGCCAGCAGCTTAATAGGGGGCCGGGACTGGGAGCTGTTTTTT
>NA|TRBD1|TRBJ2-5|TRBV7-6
CASSQLQGDPRETQYF
TGTGCCAGCAGCCAATTACAGGGGGACCCAAGGGAGACCCAGTACTTC
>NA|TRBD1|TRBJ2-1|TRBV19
CASSRGDRGISAYNEQFF
TGTGCCAGTAGTCGTGGGGACAGGGGAATATCTGCCTACAATGAGCAGTTCTTC
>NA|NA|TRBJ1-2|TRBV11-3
CASSRSQGESLNGYTF
TGTGCCAGCAGCCGGTCCCAGGGCGAGTCACTAAATGGCTACACCTTC
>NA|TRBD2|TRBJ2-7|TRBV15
CATSRNLNLAGASYEQYF
TGTGCCACCAGCAGAAACTTAAACCTAGCGGGAGCCTCCTACGAGCAGTACTTC
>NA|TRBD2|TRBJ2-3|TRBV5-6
CASSLVGEGVTDTQYF
TGTGCCAGCAGCTTGGTAGGGGAGGGAGTCACAGATACGCAGTATTTT
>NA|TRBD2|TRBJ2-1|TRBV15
CATSKLSGTDEQFF
TGTGCCACCAGCAAATTGAGCGGGACGGATGAGCAGTTCTTC
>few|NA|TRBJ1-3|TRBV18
CASSRGTDSGNTIYF
TGTGCCAGCTCACGAGGAACTGATTCTGGAAACACCATATATTTT
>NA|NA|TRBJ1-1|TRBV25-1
CASSDMRRVEAFF
TGTGCCAGCAGTGATATGAGGCGCGTAGAAGCTTTCTTT
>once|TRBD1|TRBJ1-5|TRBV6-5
CASSYSGGGNQPQHF
TGTGCCAGCAGTTATTCAGGGGGCGGCAATCAGCCCCAGCATTTT
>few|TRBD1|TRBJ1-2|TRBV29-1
CSAAKGQGDGYTF
TGCAGCGCCGCAAAGGGACAGGGAGATGGCTACACCTTC
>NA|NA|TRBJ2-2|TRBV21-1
CASSKGGPDLNTGELFF
TGTGCCAGCAGCAAAGGGGGGCCGGATCTTAACACCGGGGAGCTGTTTTTT
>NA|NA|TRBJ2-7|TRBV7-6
CASSSWKGTYEQYF
TGTGCCAGCAGCTCATGGAAGGGGACCTACGAGCAGTACTTC
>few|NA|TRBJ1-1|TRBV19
CASSPGGGRAFF
TGTGCCAGTAGCCCGGGGGGGGGTAGAGCTTTCTTT
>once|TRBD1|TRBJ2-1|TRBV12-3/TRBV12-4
CASSPGGYNEQFF
TGTGCCAGCAGTCCAGGGGGCTACAATGAGCAGTTCTTC
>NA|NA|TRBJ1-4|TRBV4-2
CASSQVAGEGEKLFF
TGTGCCAGCAGCCAAGTTGCAGGGGAAGGCGAAAAACTGTTTTTT
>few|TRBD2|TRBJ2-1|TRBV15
CATEVAGGHYEQFF
TGTGCCACTGAGGTAGCGGGGGGGCATTATGAGCAGTTCTTC
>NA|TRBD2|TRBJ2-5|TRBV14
CASSRPSRLAGGKETQYF
TGTGCCAGCAGCCGCCCCAGCCGTCTAGCGGGAGGAAAAGAGACCCAGTACTTC
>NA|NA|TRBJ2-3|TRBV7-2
CASSVGPTDTQYF
TGTGCCAGCAGTGTTGGGCCCACAGATACGCAGTATTTT
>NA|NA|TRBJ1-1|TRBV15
CATSRALRDLATEAFF
TGTGCCACCAGCAGAGCATTACGGGATTTGGCCACTGAAGCTTTCTTT
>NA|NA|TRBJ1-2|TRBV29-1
CSVQVGGSNYGYTF
TGCAGCGTCCAAGTTGGAGGTTCGAACTATGGCTACACCTTC